The text below deals with one T cell receptor (beta chain). The sample belongs to a study of radiotherapy plus CTLA-4 blockade in lung cancer. The ends were cut back, 2 bases at V and 7 bases at J, with 6 bases in the middle. This CDR3 is built from 13 residues. Germline-derived CDR1 and CDR2 are MNHNY and SVGAGI (reference sequence). The table came from immunoSEQ multiplex PCR; TCRdb's copy has only in-frame clones and leaves some out. Of more than 50,000 clones in the sample, 60% to 80% were seen once. The genes are TRBV6-6 and TRBJ1-6, with a tentative D call TRBD1 (5 bases). The origin of this receptor is a human donor with non-small cell lung cancer who had a complete response to radiotherapy plus ipilimumab. Sequenced material: peripheral blood, taken from a patient treated with radiotherapy plus ipilimumab. This CDR3 reads CASSYRGNSPLHF. The CDR3 DNA is TGTGCCAGCAGTTACCGGGGGAATTCACCCCTCCACTTT.